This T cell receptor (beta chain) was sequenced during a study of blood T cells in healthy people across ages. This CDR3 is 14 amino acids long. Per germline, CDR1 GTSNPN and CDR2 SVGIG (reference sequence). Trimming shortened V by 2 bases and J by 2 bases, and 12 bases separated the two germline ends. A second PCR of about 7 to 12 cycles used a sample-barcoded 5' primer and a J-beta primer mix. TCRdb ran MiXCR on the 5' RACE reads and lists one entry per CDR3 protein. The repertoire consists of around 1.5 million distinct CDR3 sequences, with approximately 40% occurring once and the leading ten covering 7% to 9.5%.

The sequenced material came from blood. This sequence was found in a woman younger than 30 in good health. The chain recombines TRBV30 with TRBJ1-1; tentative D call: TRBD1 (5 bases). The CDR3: CAWSTRTLNTEAFF. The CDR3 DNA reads TGTGCCTGGAGTACTCGGACACTAAACACTGAAGCTTTCTTT. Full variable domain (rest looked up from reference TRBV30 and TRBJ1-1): SQTIHQWPATLVQPVGSPLSLECTVEGTSNPNLYWYRQAAGRGLQLLFYSVGIGQISSEVPQNLSASRPQDRQFILSSKKLLLSDSGFYLCAWSTRTLNTEAFFGQGTRLTVV.